These 4 T cell receptor beta chains were sequenced from one sample in a study of glioma-infiltrating T cells. The iRepertoire nested amplicon-rescue multiplex PCR amplified TCR alpha and beta CDR3s from RNA. Via MiXCR, TCRdb re-called the multiplex PCR reads, giving one row per CDR3 protein. The profile shows roughly 200,000 distinct CDR3 sequences, around 30% of them singletons. The sample was glioma tissue, nonneoplastic brain tissue, or PBMCs (not recorded which). These receptors all stem from a human donor with low-grade glioma or glioblastoma, undergoing nonglioma brain surgery, or in good health (not recorded which).

This clonotype came up many times. The genes are TRBV20-1 and TRBJ2-7, with D perhaps TRBD2 (6 bases). V lost 6 bases and J lost 4, with 13 bases in between. Germline CDR1 reads DFQATT; CDR2 reads SNEGSKA (reference sequence). The CDR3 is 12 residues long. The CDR3 sequence is CSAGRERYEQYF. DNA for the CDR3: TGCAGTGCGGGACGGGAGAGGTACGAGCAGTACTTC.

This clonotype was seen only a few times. The gene calls are TRBV4-1 and TRBJ2-5; 7 bases line up with TRBD1. The CDR3 loop spans 15 amino acids. CDR1 and CDR2 (germline): MGHRA, YSYEKL. With V trimmed by 6 bases and J by 2 bases, 9 bases remained unmatched. In DNA, the CDR3 is TGCGCCAGCAGACTACAGGGGAATAAGCAAGAGACCCAGTACTTC. This encodes CASRLQGNKQETQYF.

As to this clonotype: One end of the junction varies from germline; a read error may be responsible. The chain uses TRBV7-9 and TRBJ2-5; D gene uncertain. The CDR3 covers 14 residues. The germline V gene has CDR1 SEHNR and CDR2 FQNEAQ (reference sequence). The CDR3 spells CTSSSAAESKTQYF. The CDR3 DNA is TGTACCAGCAGTTCAGCTGCTGAGTCCAAGACCCAGTACTTC. Complete variable domain (other parts from reference TRBV7-9 and TRBJ2-5): DTGVSQNPRHKITKRGQNVTFRCDPISEHNRLYWYRQTLGQGPEFLTYFQNEAQLEKSRLLSDRFSAERPKGSFSTLEIQRTEQGDSAMYLCTSSSAAESKTQYFGPGTRLLVL.

Regarding this clonotype: This may be a read error: a much more frequent sequence differs by one nucleotide. V gene TRBV28 combines with J gene TRBJ1-1, with 7 bases lining up with TRBD1. This CDR3 has 14 amino acids. CDR1 MDHEN and CDR2 SYDVKM come from the germline V gene. As DNA, the CDR3 is TGCGCCAGCAGCTTGGAGGGGGCATTCAATGAAGCTTTCTTT. Translation gives CASSLEGAFNEAFF.